Presented here are 27 T cell receptor beta chains from one specimen sequenced in a study of T cell changes during pregnancy in multiple sclerosis. Generated by immunoSEQ multiplex PCR, the TCRdb table keeps only in-frame clones and is missing some. The data hold under 100,000 clones, with about 96% observed a single time. This sample comprised peripheral blood, obtained in the second trimester of pregnancy. These receptors originate from a female donor with multiple sclerosis, enrolled in a pregnancy study.

This chain joins TRBV10-1 and TRBJ1-1; D is possibly TRBD1 (6 bases). The CDR3 has 12 amino acids. Germline V CDR1 and CDR2: WNHNN, SYGVQD (reference sequence). V dropped 3 bases and J dropped 8 bases, with 10 bases sitting between them. The CDR3 region has the DNA TGCGCCAGCAGTGAACAGGGCCGGGAAGCTTTCTTT. The encoded protein is CASSEQGREAFF.

This chain joins TRBV5-1 and TRBJ2-7; no reliable D call. The CDR3 spans 12 residues. The germline gives CDR1 SGHRS, CDR2 YFSETQ. The V and J ends lost 3 bases and 3 bases respectively, with 7 bases between them. The CDR3 loop reads CASSSNSYEQYF. The CDR3 DNA reads TGCGCCAGCAGCTCCAACAGCTACGAGCAGTACTTC.

The chain carries TRBV18 and TRBJ1-5; D uncertain. The V end lost 3 bases, the J end lost 0 bases, and 9 bases lay between the germline ends. The length of the CDR3 is 15 residues. CDR1 KGHSH and CDR2 LQKENI come from the germline V gene. The CDR3 nucleotides are TGTGCCAGCTCACCGGGGAGGGCTAGCAATCAGCCCCAGCATTTT. Protein: CASSPGRASNQPQHF.

This sequence joins TRBV6-1 and TRBJ2-4; D uncertain. The CDR3 consists of 13 residues. The germline V gene has CDR1 MNHNS and CDR2 SASEGT. V was pared by 2 bases and J by 6 bases, with 8 bases between. The CDR3 is CASSESGVNIQYF. CDR3 DNA sequence: TGTGCCAGCAGTGAATCCGGAGTAAACATTCAGTACTTC.

This chain joins TRBV27 and TRBJ2-7; tentatively, D is TRBD2 (6 bases). The germline V and J ends were trimmed by 3 bases and 6 bases, with 18 bases remaining between them. The CDR3 totals 15 residues. Germline CDR1 MNHEY, CDR2 SMNVEV (reference sequence). CDR3 protein: CASSLPPGGSREQYF. CDR3 coding DNA: TGTGCCAGCAGTTTGCCCCCTGGGGGGAGTCGCGAGCAGTACTTC.

The chain has TRBV2 and TRBJ1-1, with D possibly matching TRBD1 (6 bases). Trimming stripped 7 bases from V and 5 bases from J, with 32 bases between. The CDR3 has 19 amino acids. Germline V lookup: CDR1 SNHLY, CDR2 FYNNEI. This CDR3 reads CASTDKTSTGRFELTEAFF. The CDR3 DNA sequence: TGTGCCAGCACGGACAAGACCTCGACAGGTCGTTTCGAATTGACTGAAGCTTTCTTT. The variable domain in full, with the rest retrieved from reference TRBV2 and TRBJ1-1, is EPEVTQTPSHQVTQMGQEVILRCVPISNHLYFYWYRQILGQKVEFLVSFYNNEISEKSEIFDDQFSVERPDGSNFTLKIRSTKLEDSAMYFCASTDKTSTGRFELTEAFFGQGTRLTVV.

The CDR3 is CASSFSTGELFF. CDR3 coding DNA: TGTGCCAGCAGTTTCAGCACCGGGGAGCTGTTTTTT. The V call is TRBV27, the J call TRBJ2-2; D gene uncertain. The germline V gene encodes CDR1 MNHEY and CDR2 SMNVEV (reference sequence). The CDR3 contains 12 residues. Trimming took off 3 bases at V and 4 bases at J, with 3 bases between the two ends.

The chain employs TRBV11-2 and TRBJ2-7, with 7 nucleotides matching TRBD1. There are 15 residues in the CDR3. V lost 4 bases to trimming and J lost 3 bases; unmatched junction nucleotides: 9. Germline loops: CDR1 SGHAT, CDR2 FQNNGV. The CDR3 sequence is CASSWGTAEIYEQYF. The CDR3 DNA sequence: TGTGCCAGCAGCTGGGGGACAGCGGAGATCTACGAGCAGTACTTC. Based on the CDR3 plus reference TRBV11-2 and TRBJ2-7, the full variable domain is EAGVAQSPRYKIIEKRQSVAFWCNPISGHATLYWYQQILGQGPKLLIQFQNNGVVDDSQLPKDRFSAERLKGVDSTLKIQPAKLEDSAVYLCASSWGTAEIYEQYFGPGTRLTVT.

The chain couples TRBV7-8 to TRBJ2-5; tentatively, D is TRBD2 (5 bases). Trimming shortened V by 5 bases and J by 0 bases, and 10 bases separated the two germline ends. This CDR3 is built from 14 residues. Germline V gives CDR1 SGHVS, CDR2 FQNEAQ. The CDR3 region is CASSAGIYQETQYF. In nucleotides, the CDR3 is TGTGCCAGCAGCGCCGGGATTTACCAAGAGACCCAGTACTTC.

The chain recombines TRBV2 with TRBJ2-1, with 8 bases that match TRBD2. The CDR3 runs 15 residues. With 7 bases clipped from V and 8 bases from J, the junction kept 13 bases outside the gene matches. Germline V gene sequence: CDR1 SNHLY, CDR2 FYNNEI. The CDR3 loop is CASKATGAGAYEQFF. Written as DNA, the CDR3 is TGTGCCAGCAAGGCAACGGGAGCGGGAGCGTATGAGCAGTTCTTC.

This chain's CDR3 is CASSRGGPNEKLFF. For the CDR3, the DNA is TGTGCCAGCAGCCGGGGTGGGCCTAATGAAAAACTGTTTTTT. V and J are TRBV28 and TRBJ1-4, with D unclear. The germline gives CDR1 MDHEN, CDR2 SYDVKM. The CDR3 totals 14 residues. With 6 bases removed from V and 3 bases from J, the gap between germline ends came to 11 bases.

Of note for this clone: The junction and the germline gene differ at one end; a read error may be behind it. The chain links TRBV9 to TRBJ2-1; 7 nucleotides agree with TRBD1. Germline CDR1 is SGDLS and CDR2 is YYNGEE. This CDR3 has 14 residues. The CDR3 nucleotides read TGTGCCAGCAGCGACGGGACAGACTACAGTGAGCAGTTCTTC. This gives the protein CASSDGTDYSEQFF. The variable domain in full, completed from reference TRBV9 and TRBJ2-1, reads DSGVTQTPKHLITATGQRVTLRCSPRSGDLSVYWYQQSLDQGLQFLIQYYNGEERAKGNILERFSAQQFPDLHSELNLSSLELGDSALYFCASSDGTDYSEQFFGPGTRLTVL.

This chain links TRBV2 with TRBJ1-1; TRBD1 aligns across 8 bases. The V and J ends lost 6 bases and 4 bases, in that order; junction bases with no gene match: 7. CDR1 is SNHLY and CDR2 is FYNNEI in the germline V gene. This CDR3 spans 14 amino acids. The CDR3 is CASRAGTGSTEAFF. The CDR3 DNA follows: TGTGCCAGCAGAGCCGGGACAGGAAGCACTGAAGCTTTCTTT.

This clone appeared a few times. V usage is TRBV27 and J usage is TRBJ2-7; weak D call: TRBD1 (5 bases). With 7 bases removed from V and 0 bases from J, the gap between germline ends came to 13 bases. The CDR3 length is 14 residues. CDR1 MNHEY and CDR2 SMNVEV come from the germline V gene (reference sequence). The CDR3 DNA follows: TGTGCCAGCATCATACAGGTACCCTCCTACGAGCAGTACTTC. This codes for CASIIQVPSYEQYF.

The chain couples TRBV4-1 to TRBJ1-5; 7 bases are a match to TRBD1. The length of the CDR3 is 17 residues. After removal of 0 bases from V and 4 bases from J, the junction contained 9 bases not matched to a gene. CDR1 and CDR2 from the germline V gene are MGHRA and YSYEKL. DNA of the CDR3: TGCGCCAGCAGCCAAGAATTCAAGGGGGCGTCGAATCAGCCCCAGCATTTT. The encoded protein is CASSQEFKGASNQPQHF.

The CDR3 sequence: CASRIQGNGYTF. CDR3 bases: TGTGCCAGCAGAATACAGGGGAATGGCTACACCTTC. The gene calls are TRBV28 and TRBJ1-2, with TRBD1 matching over 7 bases. With 6 bases clipped from V and 6 bases from J, the junction kept 4 bases outside the gene matches. This CDR3 has 12 residues. CDR1 is MDHEN, CDR2 SYDVKM, per germline.

This rearrangement joins TRBV30 to TRBJ2-2; the D gene is possibly TRBD1 (5 bases). Germline V gene data show CDR1 as GTSNPN and CDR2 as SVGIG (reference sequence). The CDR3 runs to 16 residues. V dropped 1 base and J dropped 2 bases, with 14 bases sitting between them. The CDR3 DNA follows: TGTGCCTGGAGTGCCGTGGACAACCCAAACACCGGGGAGCTGTTTTTT. This encodes CAWSAVDNPNTGELFF. Full variable domain (missing parts from reference TRBV30 and TRBJ2-2): SQTIHQWPATLVQPVGSPLSLECTVEGTSNPNLYWYRQAAGRGLQLLFYSVGIGQISSEVPQNLSASRPQDRQFILSSKKLLLSDSGFYLCAWSAVDNPNTGELFFGEGSRLTVL.

This rearrangement joins TRBV19 to TRBJ2-7; a possible D gene is TRBD1 (6 bases). The CDR3 length is 14 residues. Trimming cost V 3 bases and J 1 base, with 10 bases left between them. Germline CDR1 reads LNHDA; CDR2 reads SQIVND (reference sequence). Here the CDR3 DNA reads TGTGCCAGTAGTATCCGGGACAATTCCTACGAGCAGTACTTC. It encodes CASSIRDNSYEQYF.

This chain connects TRBV6-1 to TRBJ1-2, with 7 positions matching TRBD1. Germline values: CDR1 MNHNS, CDR2 SASEGT. This CDR3 is 16 amino acids long. With V trimmed by 2 bases and J by 1 base, 7 bases remained unmatched. The CDR3 here is CASSENRGMSNYGYTF. CDR3 bases: TGTGCCAGCAGTGAAAACAGGGGCATGAGTAACTATGGCTACACCTTC.

This chain connects TRBV6-1 to TRBJ2-7; weak D call: TRBD1 (6 bases). The CDR3 contains 14 residues. Trimming left V 6 bases short and J 4 bases short, with 16 bases between. CDR1 is MNHNS, CDR2 SASEGT, per germline. CDR3 protein: CASSPQGYGYEQYF. The CDR3 region has the DNA TGTGCCAGCAGCCCCCAGGGGTATGGTTACGAGCAGTACTTC.

CDR3 sequence reads: CASSLGSDYEQYF. The CDR3 DNA reads as TGTGCCAGCAGCTTGGGCAGTGACTACGAGCAGTACTTC. The rearrangement uses TRBV7-9 and TRBJ2-7; the D is unclear. CDR3 size: 13 residues. V lost 3 bases, J lost 3 bases, and 9 bases lay in between. Germline assignment: CDR1 SEHNR and CDR2 FQNEAQ (reference sequence).

The chain has TRBV7-9 and TRBJ2-1; TRBD2 aligns across 8 bases. Germline values: CDR1 SEHNR, CDR2 FQNEAQ (reference sequence). V was clipped by 7 bases and J by 10 bases; unmatched bases: 18. The CDR3 is made up of 16 amino acids. The CDR3 reads CASTPGASGPNGEQFF. CDR3 coding DNA: TGTGCCAGCACCCCTGGGGCTAGCGGGCCGAACGGGGAGCAGTTCTTC. Variable domain in full (rest from reference TRBV7-9 and TRBJ2-1): DTGVSQNPRHKITKRGQNVTFRCDPISEHNRLYWYRQTLGQGPEFLTYFQNEAQLEKSRLLSDRFSAERPKGSFSTLEIQRTEQGDSAMYLCASTPGASGPNGEQFFGPGTRLTVL.

This chain connects TRBV7-6 to TRBJ1-5; D is uncertain. Germline V CDR1 and CDR2: SGHVS, FNYEAQ. The length of the CDR3 is 17 residues. V lost 6 bases and J lost 1, with 19 bases in between. This CDR3 reads CASSSGRLRKSNQPQHF. CDR3 DNA: TGTGCCAGCAGTTCGGGGAGGTTGCGGAAAAGCAATCAGCCCCAGCATTTT. The complete variable domain, with remaining parts taken from reference TRBV7-6 and TRBJ1-5, reads GAGVSQSPRYKVTKRGQDVALRCDPISGHVSLYWYRQALGQGPEFLTYFNYEAQQDKSGLPNDRFSAERPEGSISTLTIQRTEQRDSAMYRCASSSGRLRKSNQPQHFGDGTRLSIL.

The rearrangement links TRBV6-5 to TRBJ1-1; D might be TRBD1 (6 bases). The V and J ends lost 6 bases and 8 bases respectively, with 10 bases between them. The CDR3 is 11 residues long. CDR1 is MNHEY and CDR2 is SVGAGI in the germline V gene. CDR3: CASRRGTEAFF. CDR3 nucleotide sequence: TGTGCCAGCAGGCGGGGGACAGAAGCTTTCTTT.

The chain recombines TRBV4-1 with TRBJ1-1, with D perhaps matching TRBD1 (6 bases). The CDR3 runs 15 residues. CDR1 is MGHRA and CDR2 is YSYEKL in the germline V gene. With 4 bases removed from V and 7 bases from J, the gap between germline ends came to 19 bases. CDR3 bases: TGCGCCAGCAGCCCGCTCTTTCCGGGACAAGTTGAAGCTTTCTTT. Its translation: CASSPLFPGQVEAFF.

The V and J genes are TRBV7-2 and TRBJ2-5, with D perhaps matching TRBD2 (6 bases). The germline V and J ends were trimmed by 3 bases and 9 bases, with 11 bases remaining between them. This CDR3 comprises 12 residues. Germline assignment: CDR1 SGHTA and CDR2 FQGNSA. CDR3 bases: TGTGCCAGCAGCTTTTGGACTACTCCCCAGTACTTC. It translates to CASSFWTTPQYF.

As DNA, the CDR3 is TGTGCCAGCAGTTACTCCGGACAGACCTACGAGCAGTACTTC. Amino acids: CASSYSGQTYEQYF. The rearrangement uses TRBV6-6 and TRBJ2-7; weak D call: TRBD1 (6 bases). The germline V gene encodes CDR1 MNHNY and CDR2 SVGAGI (reference sequence). The CDR3 contains 14 residues. V was cut by 0 bases and J by 2 bases, with 8 bases left in between.